This TCR beta chain was observed in a study of cytomegalovirus exposure and HLA in healthy donors. Study-level findings and limits: Subsequent analysis found a tendency for first-cohort TCR clusters to co-occur within the 100 to 150 validation repertoires.

The approximately 120-subject validation cohort, separate from the roughly 700-subject first cohort, included the donors. The method was immunoSEQ multiplex PCR; TCRdb's version includes in-frame clones alone and lacks a portion of them. Here the sample spans 110,000 to 150,000 clones, roughly 88% being singletons. About this clone: Its antigen is unknown.

The CDR3 consists of 16 residues. Per germline, CDR1 MNHNY and CDR2 SVGAGI (reference sequence). V lost 2 bases, J lost 2 bases, and 5 bases stayed unmatched. The sequenced material came from PBMCs. The chain carries TRBV6-6 and TRBJ1-5; 8 nucleotides align to TRBD1. This clonotype originated in a woman aged 18-29 years in good health and CMV-seropositive. The CDR3: CASSYTQGAGNQPQHF. CDR3 bases: TGTGCCAGCAGTTACACGCAGGGGGCCGGCAATCAGCCCCAGCATTTT.